One sample yielded the 7 T cell receptor beta chains listed below, sequenced in a study of blood T cell repertoires in COVID-19. The method was immunoSEQ multiplex PCR; TCRdb's version includes in-frame clones alone and lacks a portion of them. This table holds around 270,000 clones, roughly 89% found once. Material: peripheral blood. These receptors were obtained from a man aged 25 to 45 with acute or convalescent COVID-19.

The chain has TRBV6-5 and TRBJ1-2; TRBD1 matches 9 bases. The CDR3 runs to 16 residues. V trimming: 4 bases; J trimming: 6 bases; junction bases outside the gene matches: 12. Germline CDR1 and CDR2: MNHEY and SVGAGI. The DNA for the CDR3 is TGTGCCAGCAGTTCGACCATCCCGGGACAGGGACATGGCTACACCTTC. Protein product: CASSSTIPGQGHGYTF.

The chain joins TRBV5-1 to TRBJ1-3; no clear D gene. CDR1 SGHRS and CDR2 YFSETQ come from the germline V gene. Trimming stripped 4 bases from V and 0 bases from J, with 14 bases between. The CDR3 sequence is 16 residues long. CDR3 residues: CASSDKGPGSGNTIYF. The CDR3 DNA reads as TGCGCCAGCAGCGACAAAGGTCCAGGCTCTGGAAACACCATATATTTT.

The genes are TRBV19 and TRBJ2-2, with TRBD2 identical over 8 bases. V lost 8 bases and J lost 4; bases outside the gene matches: 12. Germline V gene data show CDR1 as LNHDA and CDR2 as SQIVND (reference sequence). The CDR3 has 16 residues. Written as DNA, the CDR3 is TGTGCCAGTTCATTCGGGACTAGTAGGTTCACCGGGGAGCTGTTTTTT. Its protein is CASSFGTSRFTGELFF.

The chain recombines TRBV30 with TRBJ2-4; 13 bases match TRBD2. Germline values: CDR1 GTSNPN, CDR2 SVGIG (reference sequence). V trimming: 2 bases; J trimming: 2 bases; junction bases outside the gene matches: 12. The CDR3 loop spans 19 amino acids. The CDR3 here is CAWSSGTSGAGTPKNIQYF. CDR3 sequence (DNA): TGTGCCTGGAGTTCAGGGACTAGCGGGGCCGGAACTCCCAAAAACATTCAGTACTTC.

This sequence joins TRBV7-2 and TRBJ2-1; D is possibly TRBD2 (5 bases). Trimming removed 2 bases from V and 4 bases from J, with 12 bases in between. Germline-derived CDR1 and CDR2 are SGHTA and FQGNSA. The CDR3 is 15 residues long. CDR3 in amino acids: CASSLFEGRYNEQFF. For the CDR3, the DNA is TGTGCCAGCAGCTTATTTGAGGGCAGATACAATGAGCAGTTCTTC.

This clone has more than one count but fewer than ten. The chain uses TRBV11-3 and TRBJ2-2; D is undetermined. The V end lost 2 bases, the J end lost 0 bases, and 7 bases lay between the germline ends. Per the germline V gene, CDR1 is SGHNT and CDR2 is YENEEA. The CDR3 covers 15 residues. The CDR3 region is CASSLNNANTGELFF. The CDR3 nucleotides read TGTGCCAGCAGCTTAAACAACGCGAACACCGGGGAGCTGTTTTTT.

The chain recombines TRBV7-9 with TRBJ1-6; 8 bases align to TRBD1. The CDR3 sequence is 12 residues long. Germline trimming cut 7 bases from V and 9 bases from J; bases unmatched to any gene: 2. Germline lookup yields CDR1 SEHNR and CDR2 FQNEAQ (reference sequence). The CDR3 coding sequence is TGTGCCAGCAACAGGGGGGCTTCACCCCTCCACTTT. It yields the protein CASNRGASPLHF.